This passage covers 23 T cell receptor beta chains from one sample sequenced in a study of T cell responses to AZD1222 COVID-19 vaccine. Profiling relied on immunoSEQ multiplex PCR, and the TCRdb table lists in-frame clones only, not all of them. The sample consists of about 120,000 clones, approximately 92% of them appearing once. The sample was peripheral blood, taken on day 0 of AZD1222 vaccination. The receptors stem from an adult in good health.

This clone has only one observation. V and J are TRBV16 and TRBJ1-2, with a possible D match to TRBD1 (6 bases). Trimming pared 4 bases from V and 8 bases from J, leaving 17 bases between. This CDR3 is built from 14 residues. CDR1 is KGHSY and CDR2 is FQNENV in the germline V gene. Here the CDR3 DNA reads TGTGCCAGCAGCCGCCCGGGGGGGCTCGGGGGCTACACCTTC. It encodes CASSRPGGLGGYTF. Drawing the rest from reference TRBV16 and TRBJ1-2, the complete variable domain is GEEVAQTPKHLVRGEGQKAKLYCAPIKGHSYVFWYQQVLKNEFKFLISFQNENVFDETGMPKERFSAKCLPNSPCSLEIQATKLEDSAVYFCASSRPGGLGGYTFGSGTRLTVV.

This chain joins TRBV2 and TRBJ2-2, with 9 bases matching TRBD1. J was trimmed by 6 bases and V by 5 bases; bases with no gene match: 7. CDR1 SNHLY and CDR2 FYNNEI come from the germline V gene. The CDR3 is 15 amino acids. The CDR3 here is CASSSGTGFSGELFF. CDR3 DNA: TGTGCCAGCAGTTCCGGGACAGGGTTCTCCGGGGAGCTGTTTTTT.

V and J are TRBV6-6 and TRBJ2-1; tentative D call: TRBD1 (5 bases). The CDR3 consists of 16 residues. The V gene lost 0 bases and the J gene lost 1 base, with 10 bases spanning the gap. CDR1 and CDR2 from the germline V gene are MNHNY and SVGAGI (reference sequence). CDR3 in amino acids: CASSYSTRQSYNEQFF. The CDR3 region has the DNA TGTGCCAGCAGTTACTCCACCCGACAGTCCTACAATGAGCAGTTCTTC.

This clone was found once. This chain connects TRBV27 to TRBJ1-2; D perhaps matches TRBD1 (6 bases). The ends were cut back, 6 bases at V and 7 bases at J, with 21 bases in the middle. Germline values: CDR1 MNHEY, CDR2 SMNVEV (reference sequence). CDR3 length equals 15 residues. The CDR3 sequence is CASRALGQMLSGYTF. CDR3 DNA: TGTGCCAGCAGGGCGCTAGGACAGATGCTATCTGGCTACACCTTC.

The chain is built from TRBV29-1 and TRBJ1-1; TRBD1 agrees at 9 bases. The CDR3 totals 15 residues. The trim removed 1 base at V and 5 bases at J, leaving 8 bases unmatched. CDR1 and CDR2 from the germline V gene are SQVTM and ANQGSEA. The CDR3 protein is CSVEGYRGQRTEAFF. CDR3 nucleotide sequence: TGCAGCGTTGAAGGATACAGGGGGCAAAGGACTGAAGCTTTCTTT.

This chain uses TRBV12-3 or TRBV12-4 with TRBJ1-5; D remains ambiguous. Trimming removed 2 bases from V and 4 bases from J, with 6 bases in between. The CDR3 totals 13 residues. As DNA, the CDR3 is TGTGCCAGCAGTTTACTAACTAATCAGCCCCAGCATTTT. This translates into CASSLLTNQPQHF.

The CDR3 spells CASSSTSVERSSGNTIYF. CDR3 nucleotide sequence: TGCGCCAGCAGCTCTACCTCGGTGGAGCGGAGCTCTGGAAACACCATATATTTT. This chain connects TRBV4-3 to TRBJ1-3; D remains unclear. V lost 5 bases, J lost 0 bases, and 20 bases lay in between. The CDR3 is made up of 18 amino acids. Germline CDR1 and CDR2: LGHNA and YSLEER.

The chain couples TRBV6-5 to TRBJ1-5; unclear D gene. Germline loops: CDR1 MNHEY, CDR2 SVGAGI. This CDR3 comprises 15 residues. The V gene lost 2 bases and the J gene lost 1 base, with 9 bases spanning the gap. CDR3 sequence reads: CASSYRIESNQPQHF. The DNA of the CDR3 is TGTGCCAGCAGTTACCGAATTGAAAGCAATCAGCCCCAGCATTTT.

The J gene is TRBJ2-3, the V gene TRBV5-4; 13 nucleotides align to TRBD2. The CDR3 length is 16 residues. Germline loops: CDR1 SGHNT, CDR2 YYREEE (reference sequence). J gave up 4 bases and V 0 bases, and 2 bases lay outside the gene matches. Here the CDR3 DNA reads TGTGCCAGCAGCTTGGAACTAGCGGGAGGGCCAGATACGCAGTATTTT. Protein sequence: CASSLELAGGPDTQYF.

This clone has only one observation. The CDR3 region is CAWNPGQGTEAFF. The CDR3, as DNA: TGTGCCTGGAACCCGGGACAGGGGACTGAAGCTTTCTTT. The gene calls are TRBV30 and TRBJ1-1; 10 nucleotides match TRBD1. Germline V gene sequence: CDR1 GTSNPN, CDR2 SVGIG (reference sequence). This CDR3 is 13 amino acids long. The trim removed 4 bases at V and 5 bases at J, leaving 4 bases unmatched.

The V call is TRBV7-2, the J call TRBJ2-2; D is possibly TRBD1 (5 bases). The CDR3 sequence is 16 residues long. Looked up from germline, CDR1 is SGHTA and CDR2 is FQGNSA. Trimming took off 1 base at V and 0 bases at J, with 9 bases between the two ends. CDR3 DNA: TGTGCCAGCAGCTTAGACAGGCCTGCGAACACCGGGGAGCTGTTTTTT. This encodes CASSLDRPANTGELFF.

This clone was observed once. The chain joins TRBV28 to TRBJ1-2; D may be TRBD1 (6 bases). The germline CDR1 and CDR2 sequences are MDHEN and SYDVKM. The CDR3 has 15 amino acids. V lost 4 bases to trimming and J lost 3 bases, with 15 bases between them. As DNA, the CDR3 is TGTGCCAGCAGTTCTACCTCGACAGGAGACTATGGCTACACCTTC. It translates to CASSSTSTGDYGYTF.

For this clone: One junction end disagrees with the germline gene, perhaps due to a read error. The chain links TRBV10-3 to TRBJ2-7; D unresolved. Germline-derived CDR1 and CDR2 are ENHRY and SYGVKD. This CDR3 spans 14 amino acids. The CDR3 coding sequence is TGTGCCATCAGTGAAGAGGCCCGGAATATTGGAATTACCTTC. It encodes CAISEEARNIGITF.

The chain uses TRBV18 and TRBJ1-5, with no clear D. Germline-derived CDR1 and CDR2 are KGHSH and LQKENI. Deletions cut 5 bases from V and 0 bases from J, with 5 bases between. The CDR3 contains 13 residues. CDR3 sequence: CASSWDSNQPQHF. Here the CDR3 DNA reads TGTGCCAGCTCATGGGATAGCAATCAGCCCCAGCATTTT.

The V gene is TRBV14, the J gene TRBJ2-7; TRBD1 matches 7 bases. Germline values: CDR1 SGHDN, CDR2 FVKESK. The junction had 11 bases not matched to a gene; V was cut back by 4 bases and J by 2 bases. There are 16 residues in the CDR3. CDR3 bases: TGTGCCAGCAGCCCCTTGGACAGGAGAGGGACCTACGAGCAGTACTTC. Translation: CASSPLDRRGTYEQYF.

The gene calls are TRBV5-1 and TRBJ2-3; 7 nucleotides match TRBD1. The length of the CDR3 is 13 residues. The germline V gene has CDR1 SGHRS and CDR2 YFSETQ. The V and J ends lost 3 bases and 4 bases, in that order; junction bases with no gene match: 2. CDR3 sequence: CASSSTGPDTQYF. The CDR3 nucleotides are TGCGCCAGCAGCTCGACAGGGCCAGATACGCAGTATTTT.

V usage is TRBV30 and J usage is TRBJ1-2, with D unclear. Germline CDR1 is GTSNPN and CDR2 is SVGIG (reference sequence). The CDR3 totals 12 residues. Trimming removed 7 bases from V and 2 bases from J, with 11 bases in between. CDR3 residues: CAYSGSNYGYTF. CDR3 nucleotides: TGTGCCTATAGCGGTTCGAACTATGGCTACACCTTC.

The rearrangement uses TRBV21-1 and TRBJ2-1; no DNA check was done on the table's D call, TRBD1. TRBV21-1 counts as a pseudogene. CDR3 length: 16 residues. CDR3 amino acids: CASYQGGGPVYNEQFF. DNA for the CDR3: TGTGCCAGTTACCAGGGGGGCGGGCCCGTGTACAATGAGCAGTTCTTC.

DNA of the CDR3: TGTGCCAGCAGCCCTGGTAGCCTCGGAGAGCAGTTCTTC. It yields the protein CASSPGSLGEQFF. J is TRBJ2-1 and V is TRBV11-3, with D unresolved. Between the trimmed V and J ends, which lost 5 bases and 10 bases, there was a span of 15 bases. The CDR3 consists of 13 residues. Germline-derived CDR1 and CDR2 are SGHNT and YENEEA.

The chain carries TRBV27 and TRBJ1-6; D is perhaps TRBD1 (5 bases). CDR1 and CDR2 from the germline V gene are MNHEY and SMNVEV (reference sequence). This CDR3 region has 15 residues. The V gene lost 4 bases and the J gene lost 7 bases, with 14 bases spanning the gap. CDR3 sequence: CASSSGLVRNSPLHF. For the CDR3, the DNA is TGTGCCAGCAGTTCAGGGCTGGTTCGGAATTCACCCCTCCACTTT.

The chain is built from TRBV6-5 and TRBJ2-2; D not resolved. Germline-derived CDR1 and CDR2 are MNHEY and SVGAGI. CDR3 length: 14 amino acids. V lost 2 bases, J lost 0 bases, and 4 bases lay in between. In nucleotides, the CDR3 is TGTGCCAGCAGTTACGCCTCGAACACCGGGGAGCTGTTTTTT. Translating gives CASSYASNTGELFF.

The chain carries TRBV6-2 or TRBV6-3 and TRBJ2-4, with TRBD2 matching over 7 bases. Germline values: CDR1 MNHEY, CDR2 SVGEGT. CDR3 size: 18 residues. V gave up 2 bases and J gave up 0 bases; unmatched junction bases: 10. The CDR3: CASSYGLAAKIAKNIQYF. The CDR3, as DNA: TGTGCCAGCAGTTACGGGCTAGCGGCTAAAATAGCCAAAAACATTCAGTACTTC.

The chain carries TRBV6-2 or TRBV6-3 and TRBJ2-5, with D hard to call. Germline CDR1 is MNHEY and CDR2 is SVGEGT. Deletions cut 0 bases from V and 4 bases from J, with 9 bases between. The CDR3 contains 14 residues. The CDR3 region has the DNA TGTGCCAGCAGTTACTCGGTCCACGTAGAGACCCAGTACTTC. This translates into CASSYSVHVETQYF.